Given below is one T cell receptor (beta chain) in context. CDR1 is SNHLY, CDR2 FYNNEI, per germline. There are 14 residues in the CDR3. Germline trimming cut 6 bases from V and 6 bases from J; bases unmatched to any gene: 6. Generated by immunoSEQ multiplex PCR, the TCRdb table keeps only in-frame clones and is missing some. The profile shows about 220,000 clones, 82% of them singletons. Cohorts were determined from participant-reported clinical history. This specimen belongs to a study of blood T cell repertoires in COVID-19. Whole-study context: The origin of the acute and convalescent COVID-19 samples was the United States, Italy and Spain.

The chain recombines TRBV2 with TRBJ1-2; TRBD1 agrees at 11 bases. The sequence was collected from a woman aged 55-75 years who had recovered from COVID-19. Material: PBMCs or T cells enriched from blood (not recorded which). DNA for the CDR3: TGTGCCAGCAGGCGGGACAGGGGGAGGGATGGCTACACCTTC. Protein: CASRRDRGRDGYTF.